These 22 T cell receptor beta chains were all obtained from the same sample, sequenced in a study of beta chain features in type 1 diabetes. Every isolated RNA sample was fully reverse transcribed, so sequencing captured expressed TCRB transcripts. TCRdb's table, derived via immunoSEQ multiplex PCR, lists solely in-frame clones and lacks some. The sample contains about 620,000 clones, about 14% of which appear only once. What was sequenced was naive CD4+ T cells from blood. The receptors here all came from a man aged 18 to 29 in good health.

J is TRBJ2-7 and V is TRBV9; D unclear. Germline CDR1 SGDLS, CDR2 YYNGEE. This CDR3 region has 14 residues. Trimming took 0 bases from V and 3 from J, leaving 10 bases between them. CDR3 amino acids: CASSVGLYIYEQYF. CDR3 DNA: TGTGCCAGCAGCGTAGGGCTGTACATCTACGAGCAGTACTTC.

The chain recombines TRBV7-2 with TRBJ1-6; D may be TRBD1 (5 bases). Germline-derived CDR1 and CDR2 are SGHTA and FQGNSA. Trimming cost V 0 bases and J 2 bases, with 14 bases left between them. CDR3 length: 18 amino acids. The CDR3 DNA reads as TGTGCCAGCAGCTTAGCCTACGGGGACTTTCCCTATAATTCACCCCTCCACTTT. Translated: CASSLAYGDFPYNSPLHF.

This clone has a handful of counts. This rearrangement joins TRBV9 to TRBJ2-3; 9 bases are shared with TRBD2. This CDR3 contains 19 residues. With V trimmed by 0 bases and J by 0 bases, 11 bases remained unmatched. Germline V gene lookup returns CDR1 SGDLS and CDR2 YYNGEE. CDR3 region: CASSVEAAGGFTSTDTQYF. DNA for the CDR3: TGTGCCAGCAGCGTAGAGGCAGCGGGGGGTTTTACTAGCACAGATACGCAGTATTTT.

V usage is TRBV11-2 and J usage is TRBJ2-7, with 9 bases lining up with TRBD2. With V trimmed by 7 bases and J by 4 bases, 20 bases remained unmatched. Per the germline V gene, CDR1 is SGHAT and CDR2 is FQNNGV. The CDR3 runs 18 residues. The CDR3 is CASTIRSPMAGGPYEQYF. CDR3 DNA: TGTGCCAGCACCATAAGGAGCCCGATGGCGGGAGGGCCGTACGAGCAGTACTTC.

This clone was picked up a small number of times. The chain joins TRBV28 to TRBJ2-4; the match to TRBD2 covers 8 bases. The CDR3 runs 15 residues. Germline-derived CDR1 and CDR2 are MDHEN and SYDVKM. Trimming removed 5 bases from V and 4 bases from J; junction bases left unmatched: 7. CDR3 loop: CASSRDSGTKNIQYF. CDR3 nucleotide sequence: TGTGCCAGCAGTAGGGATAGCGGGACAAAAAACATTCAGTACTTC.

The rearrangement links TRBV28 to TRBJ1-1, with 8 bases fitting TRBD1. The CDR3 is 15 residues long. The germline CDR1 and CDR2 sequences are MDHEN and SYDVKM. Unmatched junction bases numbered 8, after V lost 7 bases and J lost 1 base. The CDR3 DNA is TGTGCCAGCAAGACAGGGGATAGAACGAACACTGAAGCTTTCTTT. Encoded protein: CASKTGDRTNTEAFF.

In its sample, this clone was seen a few times. The chain uses TRBV5-1 and TRBJ2-5, with 8 bases lining up with TRBD1. V lost 4 bases, J lost 5 bases, and 4 bases stayed unmatched. This CDR3 is 13 amino acids long. Germline V gives CDR1 SGHRS, CDR2 YFSETQ. In DNA form, the CDR3 reads TGCGCCAGCAGCCCTGACAGGGGCGAGACCCAGTACTTC. This translates into CASSPDRGETQYF.

The chain links TRBV10-3 to TRBJ2-2; no firm D call. The germline V and J ends were trimmed by 7 bases and 6 bases, with 21 bases remaining between them. This CDR3 has 16 amino acids. CDR1 and CDR2 (germline): ENHRY, SYGVKD. This CDR3 reads CAITGAVTSGAGELFF. The CDR3 DNA sequence: TGTGCCATCACGGGTGCGGTTACATCTGGGGCCGGGGAGCTGTTTTTT.

This clone was observed a handful of times. The chain combines TRBV7-3 with TRBJ2-7; D tentatively reads TRBD1 or TRBD2 (5 bases each). V lost 7 bases and J lost 0, with 13 bases in between. The CDR3 runs 14 residues. Germline CDR1 is SGHTA and CDR2 is FQGTGA. The CDR3: CASTVRGGSYEQYF. The CDR3, as DNA: TGTGCCAGCACCGTGAGGGGCGGCTCCTACGAGCAGTACTTC.

This clone was counted a few times. V and J are TRBV4-3 and TRBJ2-1; 12 nucleotides agree with TRBD2. The CDR3 consists of 19 residues. From germline, CDR1 is LGHNA and CDR2 YSLEER. The trim removed 1 base at V and 8 bases at J, leaving 15 bases unmatched. DNA for the CDR3: TGCGCCAGCAGCCAAGTTAGCCATTCTAGCGGGAGGGCCTTTGATGAGCAGTTCTTC. Translated: CASSQVSHSSGRAFDEQFF.

The J gene is TRBJ2-4, the V gene TRBV9; 7 bases match TRBD1. The CDR3 is 16 residues long. Looked up from germline, CDR1 is SGDLS and CDR2 is YYNGEE. V shed 5 bases, J shed 6 bases, and the junction held 14 bases outside the gene matches. The CDR3 sequence: CASSQFNTGQINIQYF. DNA of the CDR3: TGTGCCAGCAGTCAATTTAACACGGGACAGATAAACATTCAGTACTTC.

There are a few counts of this clone. The V and J genes are TRBV5-1 and TRBJ2-4; no clear D gene. The CDR3 is made up of 14 amino acids. Trimming took off 1 base at V and 0 bases at J, with 5 bases between the two ends. Germline V gene data show CDR1 as SGHRS and CDR2 as YFSETQ. The chain's CDR3 is CASSLTLAKNIQYF. CDR3 nucleotides: TGCGCCAGCAGCTTGACTCTAGCCAAAAACATTCAGTACTTC.

This clone was seen more than once but under ten times. V is TRBV4-3 and J is TRBJ1-2, with TRBD1 identical over 7 bases. Germline values: CDR1 LGHNA, CDR2 YSLEER. The ends lost 1 base at V and 7 bases at J; junction bases unmatched: 12. The CDR3 consists of 16 residues. CDR3: CASSQVLPRQGGGYTF. CDR3 DNA: TGCGCCAGCAGCCAAGTACTACCCAGACAGGGAGGTGGCTACACCTTC.

This clone was seen only a few times. The rearrangement uses TRBV29-1 and TRBJ2-1; D remains ambiguous. With 6 bases removed from V and 1 base from J, the gap between germline ends came to 7 bases. Germline CDR1 and CDR2: SQVTM and ANQGSEA. This CDR3 has 12 amino acids. The CDR3 region is CSVGKSYNEQFF. The CDR3 bases are TGCAGCGTGGGCAAATCCTACAATGAGCAGTTCTTC.

The table lists this clone with a few counts. V usage is TRBV7-9 and J usage is TRBJ1-1; possible D gene TRBD1, 5 bases. Germline V gene sequence: CDR1 SEHNR, CDR2 FQNEAQ (reference sequence). The CDR3 runs to 13 residues. The V and J ends lost 1 base and 3 bases respectively, with 6 bases between them. The CDR3 nucleotides are TGTGCCAGCAGCTTAGAGGGGCACACTGAAGCTTTCTTT. The encoded protein is CASSLEGHTEAFF.

The chain joins TRBV7-2 to TRBJ1-5; TRBD1 might be the D (5 bases). The V gene lost 4 bases and the J gene lost 3 bases, with 10 bases spanning the gap. This CDR3 region has 14 residues. The V gene's germline CDR1 is SGHTA and CDR2 FQGNSA. The CDR3 DNA follows: TGTGCCAGCAGCTCCGTAGGGACCAATCAGCCCCAGCATTTT. This gives the protein CASSSVGTNQPQHF.

Comment on this clone: Likely a read error: the CDR3 ends without its conserved phenylalanine or tryptophan. The DNA is left out, because the CDR3 cannot be placed on it with certainty; the CDR3 is given as TCRdb lists it. The V and J genes are TRBV6-1 and TRBJ2-4; the table's D call TRBD1 went unverified against the DNA. The CDR3 has 13 amino acids, counting both end residues. Germline CDR1 is MNHNS and CDR2 is SASEGT. The CDR3 loop reads CASSAILPGTGVL.

DNA of the CDR3: TGTGCCAGCTCACCACCGCTAGCGGGATATTACGAGCAGTACTTC. Its protein product is CASSPPLAGYYEQYF. The chain links TRBV18 to TRBJ2-7; TRBD2 aligns across 9 bases. From germline, CDR1 is KGHSH and CDR2 LQKENI. The CDR3 extends over 15 amino acids. The V and J ends lost 0 bases and 4 bases, in that order; junction bases with no gene match: 4.

This clone was observed a handful of times. This sequence joins TRBV2 and TRBJ1-1, with D hard to call. The CDR3 is 12 residues long. Germline V CDR1 and CDR2: SNHLY, FYNNEI. With 1 base removed from V and 11 bases from J, the gap between germline ends came to 11 bases. CDR3 DNA: TGTGCCAGCAGTGAAGAAGTCGACTTGGCTTTCTTT. Protein sequence: CASSEEVDLAFF.

The CDR3 loop is CAGSVGRGSGNTIYF. The CDR3 coding sequence is TGTGCCGGATCAGTGGGAAGGGGTTCTGGAAACACCATATATTTT. V gene TRBV2 combines with J gene TRBJ1-3, with a weak D call TRBD1 (5 bases). V dropped 11 bases and J dropped 1 base, with 18 bases sitting between them. The CDR3 contains 15 residues. Germline values: CDR1 SNHLY, CDR2 FYNNEI.

The rearrangement uses TRBV10-2 and TRBJ1-1; D unclear. This CDR3 comprises 11 residues. Germline values: CDR1 WSHSY, CDR2 SAAADI. Trimming pared 6 bases from V and 4 bases from J, leaving 6 bases between. Here the CDR3 reads CASRGFTEAFF. CDR3 bases: TGCGCCAGCAGGGGTTTCACTGAAGCTTTCTTT.

V and J are TRBV7-8 and TRBJ2-4; D gene ambiguous. The CDR3 sequence is 16 residues long. Trimming pared 0 bases from V and 0 bases from J, leaving 9 bases between. CDR1 SGHVS and CDR2 FQNEAQ come from the germline V gene. The CDR3 nucleotides read TGTGCCAGCAGCTTAGCGAGGCAGTTAGCCAAAAACATTCAGTACTTC. It codes for CASSLARQLAKNIQYF.